This is a list of T cell receptor beta chains from one sample in a study of Tregs in tolerant kidney transplant recipients. Some clones are missing from TCRdb's copy, which holds only in-frame ones; the method was immunoSEQ multiplex PCR. The table has some 50,000 clones, approximately 89% seen once. The specimen comprised CD8+ T cells from blood (PBMCs), sampled 12 months after the transplant. These receptors all come from a human patient who received a combined kidney and bone marrow transplant. Certain T cells may be donor cells from the graft. CDR3s include the opening cysteine and the closing phenylalanine or tryptophan. D genes are given only for firm matches. Clone sizes are given selectively: once, few, many, or a class where the clone is expanded.

CDR3 protein	CDR3 DNA	clone size	D gene	V gene	J gene
CASSLGLGGPLAGDDEQFF	TGTGCCAGCAGCTTAGGCCTGGGGGGGCCGCTAGCGGGAGACGATGAGCAGTTCTTC	NA	TRBD2	TRBV13	TRBJ2-1
CASRELGGSNQPQHF	TGTGCCAGCAGAGAGCTGGGGGGGTCCAATCAGCCCCAGCATTTT	NA	NA	TRBV18	TRBJ1-5
CASSFRTDFAQPQHF	TGTGCCAGTTCGTTTAGGACAGACTTCGCTCAGCCCCAGCATTTT	NA	NA	TRBV19	TRBJ1-5
CASSQWRGPGLAGASGDTQYF	TGCGCCAGCAGCCAATGGAGGGGCCCTGGACTCGCGGGAGCCTCCGGGGATACGCAGTATTTT	NA	TRBD2	TRBV4-1	TRBJ2-3
CASRPDAAETQYF	TGTGCCAGCAGACCAGACGCGGCAGAGACCCAGTACTTC	NA	NA	TRBV6-6	TRBJ2-5
CSVPRVEVPTDTQYF	TGCAGCGTCCCCCGGGTGGAGGTTCCCACAGATACGCAGTATTTT	NA	NA	TRBV29-1	TRBJ2-3
CSVERQGDGYTF	TGCAGCGTTGAGCGACAGGGAGATGGCTACACCTTC	NA	TRBD1	TRBV29-1	TRBJ1-2
CASSRTGPTEAFF	TGTGCCAGCAGCCGCACAGGGCCCACTGAAGCTTTCTTT	NA	NA	TRBV14	TRBJ1-1
CASSTGTSGRAYEQYF	TGTGCCAGCAGCACGGGGACTAGCGGGAGAGCTTACGAGCAGTACTTC	NA	TRBD2	TRBV13	TRBJ2-7
CASSLKWARLAGSYEQYF	TGCGCCAGCAGCTTAAAATGGGCCAGACTAGCGGGATCCTACGAGCAGTACTTC	NA	TRBD2	TRBV5-1	TRBJ2-7
CASSLEAGRTDTQYF	TGTGCCAGCAGCTTAGAAGCGGGACGCACAGATACGCAGTATTTT	NA	TRBD2	TRBV7-9	TRBJ2-3
CASSQESDRGVYNSPLHF	TGCGCCAGCAGCCAAGAGTCGGACAGGGGCGTCTATAATTCCCCCCTCCACTTT	NA	TRBD1	TRBV4-3	TRBJ1-6
CASSWGGRGETQYF	TGCGCCAGCAGCTGGGGGGGACGCGGGGAGACCCAGTACTTC	NA	TRBD2	TRBV5-1	TRBJ2-5
CASSAGLAPSYEQYF	TGTGCCAGCAGCGCAGGACTAGCTCCCTCCTACGAGCAGTACTTC	once	TRBD2	TRBV9	TRBJ2-7
CASSPRLAGVVDAQYF	TGTGCCAGCAGCCCACGACTAGCGGGAGTCGTTGATGCGCAGTATTTT	NA	TRBD2	TRBV5-8	TRBJ2-3
CASSKLAAKNTGELFF	TGCGCCAGCAGCAAACTAGCGGCCAAAAACACCGGGGAGCTGTTTTTT	once	TRBD2	TRBV4-3	TRBJ2-2